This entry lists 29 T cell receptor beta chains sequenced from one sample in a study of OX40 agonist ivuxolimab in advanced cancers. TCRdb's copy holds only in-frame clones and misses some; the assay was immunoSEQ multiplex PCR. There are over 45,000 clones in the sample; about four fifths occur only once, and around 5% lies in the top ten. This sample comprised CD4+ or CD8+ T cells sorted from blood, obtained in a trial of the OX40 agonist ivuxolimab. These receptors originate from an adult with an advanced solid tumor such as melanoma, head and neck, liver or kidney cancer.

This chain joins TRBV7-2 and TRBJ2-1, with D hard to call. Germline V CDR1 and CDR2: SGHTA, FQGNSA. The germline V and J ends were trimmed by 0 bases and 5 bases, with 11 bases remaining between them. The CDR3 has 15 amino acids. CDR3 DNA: TGTGCCAGCAGCTTAGCGGCCCGACGCCACAATGAGCAGTTCTTC. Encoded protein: CASSLAARRHNEQFF.

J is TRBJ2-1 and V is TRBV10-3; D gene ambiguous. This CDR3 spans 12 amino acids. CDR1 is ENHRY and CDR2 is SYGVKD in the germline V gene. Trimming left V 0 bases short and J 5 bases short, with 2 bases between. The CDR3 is CAISESDNEQFF. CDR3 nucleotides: TGTGCCATCAGTGAGTCAGACAATGAGCAGTTCTTC.

The CDR3 DNA sequence: TGCGCCAGCAGCTTGTCAACCGGGGGACAGACCCAGTACTTC. As protein: CASSLSTGGQTQYF. This chain connects TRBV5-1 to TRBJ2-5; a possible D gene is TRBD2 (6 bases). Per the germline V gene, CDR1 is SGHRS and CDR2 is YFSETQ. Trimming took off 1 base at V and 6 bases at J, with 13 bases between the two ends. CDR3 length: 14 residues. Full variable domain (rest looked up from reference TRBV5-1 and TRBJ2-5): KAGVTQTPRYLIKTRGQQVTLSCSPISGHRSVSWYQQTPGQGLQFLFEYFSETQRNKGNFPGRFSGRQFSNSRSEMNVSTLELGDSALYLCASSLSTGGQTQYFGPGTRLLVL.

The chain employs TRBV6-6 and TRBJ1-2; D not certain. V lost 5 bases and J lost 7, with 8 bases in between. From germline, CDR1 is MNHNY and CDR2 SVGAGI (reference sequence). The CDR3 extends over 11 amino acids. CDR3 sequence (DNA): TGTGCCAGCAGTGGGCTGGCTGGCTACACCTTC. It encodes CASSGLAGYTF.

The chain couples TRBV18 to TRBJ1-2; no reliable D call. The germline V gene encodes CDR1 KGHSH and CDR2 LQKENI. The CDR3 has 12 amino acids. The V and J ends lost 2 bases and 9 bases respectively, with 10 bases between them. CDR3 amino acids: CASSPGIESYTF. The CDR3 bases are TGTGCCAGCTCACCAGGGATTGAGAGCTACACCTTC.

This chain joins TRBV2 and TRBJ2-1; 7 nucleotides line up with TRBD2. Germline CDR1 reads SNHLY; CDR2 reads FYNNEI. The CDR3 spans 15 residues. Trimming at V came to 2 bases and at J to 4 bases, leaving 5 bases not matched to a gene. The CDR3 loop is CASSESGIMYNEQFF. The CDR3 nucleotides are TGTGCCAGCAGTGAAAGCGGGATCATGTACAATGAGCAGTTCTTC.

DNA for the CDR3: TGTGCCAGTAGGGGCCCTAGCGGGAGGGACTTGTTGGAGCAGTTCTTC. Its protein product is CASRGPSGRDLLEQFF. The chain joins TRBV19 to TRBJ2-1; 12 bases align to TRBD2. Looked up from germline, CDR1 is LNHDA and CDR2 is SQIVND (reference sequence). Losses at the gene ends were 6 bases for V and 10 bases for J; bases not matched to a gene: 13. The CDR3 loop spans 16 amino acids.

DNA of the CDR3: TGTGCCTGGAGGGGGACTTTTAGAAACACCATATATTTT. This translates into CAWRGTFRNTIYF. This sequence joins TRBV30 and TRBJ1-3; D may be TRBD1 (5 bases). The germline V and J ends were trimmed by 3 bases and 5 bases, with 11 bases remaining between them. The CDR3 has 13 amino acids. From germline, CDR1 is GTSNPN and CDR2 SVGIG (reference sequence).

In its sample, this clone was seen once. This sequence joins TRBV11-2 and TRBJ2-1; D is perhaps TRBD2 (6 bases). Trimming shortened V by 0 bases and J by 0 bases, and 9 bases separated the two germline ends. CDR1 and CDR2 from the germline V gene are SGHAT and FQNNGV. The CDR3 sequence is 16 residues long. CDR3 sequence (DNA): TGTGCCAGCAGCTTAGACGGGGGAAGCTCCTACAATGAGCAGTTCTTC. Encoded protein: CASSLDGGSSYNEQFF.

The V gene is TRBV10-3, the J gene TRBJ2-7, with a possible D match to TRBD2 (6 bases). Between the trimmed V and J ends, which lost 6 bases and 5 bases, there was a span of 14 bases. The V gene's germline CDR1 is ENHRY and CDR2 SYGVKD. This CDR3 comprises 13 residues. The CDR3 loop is CAIRPGVRNEQYF. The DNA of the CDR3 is TGTGCCATCAGGCCGGGAGTCCGGAACGAGCAGTACTTC.

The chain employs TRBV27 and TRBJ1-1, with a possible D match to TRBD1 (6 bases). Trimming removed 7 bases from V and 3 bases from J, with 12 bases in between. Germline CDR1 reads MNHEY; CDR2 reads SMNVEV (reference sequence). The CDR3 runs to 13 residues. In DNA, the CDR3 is TGTGCCAGCAAACTAGGACAGTACACTGAAGCTTTCTTT. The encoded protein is CASKLGQYTEAFF.

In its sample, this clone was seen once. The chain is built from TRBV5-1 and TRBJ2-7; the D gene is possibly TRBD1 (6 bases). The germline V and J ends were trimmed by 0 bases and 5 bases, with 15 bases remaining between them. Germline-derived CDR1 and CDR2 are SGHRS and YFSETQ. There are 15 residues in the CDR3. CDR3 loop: CASSLGSGARDEQYF. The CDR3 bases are TGCGCCAGCAGCTTGGGGTCAGGGGCGCGGGACGAGCAGTACTTC. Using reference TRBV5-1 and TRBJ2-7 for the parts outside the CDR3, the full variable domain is KAGVTQTPRYLIKTRGQQVTLSCSPISGHRSVSWYQQTPGQGLQFLFEYFSETQRNKGNFPGRFSGRQFSNSRSEMNVSTLELGDSALYLCASSLGSGARDEQYFGPGTRLTVT.

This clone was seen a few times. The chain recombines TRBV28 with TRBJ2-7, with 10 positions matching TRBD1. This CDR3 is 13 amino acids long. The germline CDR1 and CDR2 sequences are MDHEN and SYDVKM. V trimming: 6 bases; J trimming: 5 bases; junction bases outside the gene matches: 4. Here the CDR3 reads CASRTGGGDEQYF. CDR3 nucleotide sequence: TGTGCCAGCAGGACAGGGGGCGGGGACGAGCAGTACTTC.

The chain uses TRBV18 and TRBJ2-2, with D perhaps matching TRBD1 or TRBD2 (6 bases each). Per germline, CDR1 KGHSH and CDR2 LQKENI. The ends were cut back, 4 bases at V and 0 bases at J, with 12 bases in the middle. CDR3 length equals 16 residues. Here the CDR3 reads CASSRYGGANTGELFF. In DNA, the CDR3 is TGTGCCAGCTCACGATACGGGGGCGCGAACACCGGGGAGCTGTTTTTT.

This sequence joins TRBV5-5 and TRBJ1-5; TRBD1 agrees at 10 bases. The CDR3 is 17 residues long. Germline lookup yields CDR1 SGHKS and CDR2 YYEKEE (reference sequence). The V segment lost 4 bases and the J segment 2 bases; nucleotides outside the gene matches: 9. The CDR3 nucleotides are TGTGCCAGCAGCGCGACAGGGGGCATTGCGGGCAATCAGCCCCAGCATTTT. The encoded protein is CASSATGGIAGNQPQHF.

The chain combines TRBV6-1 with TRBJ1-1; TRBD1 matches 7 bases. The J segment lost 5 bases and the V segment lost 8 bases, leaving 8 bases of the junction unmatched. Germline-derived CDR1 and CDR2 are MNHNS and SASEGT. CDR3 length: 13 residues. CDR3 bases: TGTGCCAGCGGCGCAGGGGGTGAAACTGAAGCTTTCTTT. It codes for CASGAGGETEAFF.

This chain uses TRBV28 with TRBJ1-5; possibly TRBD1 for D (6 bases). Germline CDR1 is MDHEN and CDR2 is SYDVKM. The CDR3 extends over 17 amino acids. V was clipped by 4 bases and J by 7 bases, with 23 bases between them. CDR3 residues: CASSSPYPQGLGQPQHF. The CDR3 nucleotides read TGTGCCAGCAGTTCACCCTACCCACAGGGATTGGGACAGCCCCAGCATTTT.

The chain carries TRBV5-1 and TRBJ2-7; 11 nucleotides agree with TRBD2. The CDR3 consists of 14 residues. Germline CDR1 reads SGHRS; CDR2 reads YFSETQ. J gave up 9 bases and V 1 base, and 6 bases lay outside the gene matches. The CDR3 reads CASSLTSGSPGQYF. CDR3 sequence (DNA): TGCGCCAGCAGCTTGACTAGCGGGAGTCCCGGGCAGTACTTC. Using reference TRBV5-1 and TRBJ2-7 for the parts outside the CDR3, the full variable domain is KAGVTQTPRYLIKTRGQQVTLSCSPISGHRSVSWYQQTPGQGLQFLFEYFSETQRNKGNFPGRFSGRQFSNSRSEMNVSTLELGDSALYLCASSLTSGSPGQYFGPGTRLTVT.

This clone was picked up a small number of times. The CDR3 sequence is CASSLVGDSYNEQFF. In DNA form, the CDR3 reads TGCGCCAGCAGCTTGGTCGGGGATTCCTACAATGAGCAGTTCTTC. The V gene is TRBV5-1, the J gene TRBJ2-1; D may be TRBD2 (5 bases). Germline CDR1 is SGHRS and CDR2 is YFSETQ. The CDR3 is 15 residues long. V lost 0 bases to trimming and J lost 1 base, with 8 bases between them.

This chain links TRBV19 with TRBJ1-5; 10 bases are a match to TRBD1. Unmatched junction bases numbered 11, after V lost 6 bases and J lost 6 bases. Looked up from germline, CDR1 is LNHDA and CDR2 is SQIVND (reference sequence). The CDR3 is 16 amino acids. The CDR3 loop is CASRPGTGEVGQPQHF. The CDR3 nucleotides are TGTGCCAGTAGGCCCGGGACAGGGGAAGTGGGTCAGCCCCAGCATTTT.

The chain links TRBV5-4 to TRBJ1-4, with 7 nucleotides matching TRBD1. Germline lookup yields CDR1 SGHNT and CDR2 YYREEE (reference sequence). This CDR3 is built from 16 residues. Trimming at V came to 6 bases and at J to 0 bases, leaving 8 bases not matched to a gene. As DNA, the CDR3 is TGTGCCAGCACCTCAGGGGGGAGCGCAACTAATGAAAAACTGTTTTTT. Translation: CASTSGGSATNEKLFF.

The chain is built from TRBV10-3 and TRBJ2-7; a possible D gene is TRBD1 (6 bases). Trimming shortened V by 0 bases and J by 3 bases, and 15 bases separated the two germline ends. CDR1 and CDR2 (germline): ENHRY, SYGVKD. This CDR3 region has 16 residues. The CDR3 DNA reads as TGTGCCATCAGTGAGTCGAGGCAGGGGACCTTCTACGAGCAGTACTTC. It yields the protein CAISESRQGTFYEQYF.

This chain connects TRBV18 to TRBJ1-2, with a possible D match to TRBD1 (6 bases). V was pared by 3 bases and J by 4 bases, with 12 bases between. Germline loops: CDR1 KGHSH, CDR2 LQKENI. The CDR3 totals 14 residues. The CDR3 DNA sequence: TGTGCCAGCTCACCCGGTGGACAGTTCTATGGCTACACCTTC. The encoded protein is CASSPGGQFYGYTF.

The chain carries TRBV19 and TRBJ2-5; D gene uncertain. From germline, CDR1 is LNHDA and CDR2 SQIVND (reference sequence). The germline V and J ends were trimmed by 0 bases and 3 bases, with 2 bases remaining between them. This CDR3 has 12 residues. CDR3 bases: TGTGCCAGTAGTATAGAAAAAGAGACCCAGTACTTC. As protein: CASSIEKETQYF.

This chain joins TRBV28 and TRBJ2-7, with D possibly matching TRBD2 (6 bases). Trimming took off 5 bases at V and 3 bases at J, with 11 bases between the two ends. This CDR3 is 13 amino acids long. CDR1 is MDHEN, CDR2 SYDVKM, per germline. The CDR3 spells CASSPGLFYEQYF. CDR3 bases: TGTGCCAGCAGTCCGGGACTCTTCTACGAGCAGTACTTC.

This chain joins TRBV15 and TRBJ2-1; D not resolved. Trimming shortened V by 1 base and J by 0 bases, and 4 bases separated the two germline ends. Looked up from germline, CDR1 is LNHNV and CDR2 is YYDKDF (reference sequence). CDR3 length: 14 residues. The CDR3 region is CATSRGDSYNEQFF. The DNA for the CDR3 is TGTGCCACCAGCAGAGGGGACTCCTACAATGAGCAGTTCTTC.

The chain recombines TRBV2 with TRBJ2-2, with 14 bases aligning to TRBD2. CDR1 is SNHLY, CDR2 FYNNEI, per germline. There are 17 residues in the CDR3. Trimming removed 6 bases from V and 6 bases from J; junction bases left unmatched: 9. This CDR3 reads CASSIGTSGSGAGELFF. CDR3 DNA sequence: TGTGCCAGCAGCATCGGGACTAGCGGGAGTGGGGCCGGGGAGCTGTTTTTT.

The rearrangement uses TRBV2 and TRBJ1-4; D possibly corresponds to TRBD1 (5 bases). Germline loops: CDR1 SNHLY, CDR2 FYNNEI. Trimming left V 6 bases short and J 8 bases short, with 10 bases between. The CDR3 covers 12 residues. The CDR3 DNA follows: TGTGCCAGCAGGGGGCTTGGGGAAAAACTGTTTTTT. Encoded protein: CASRGLGEKLFF.

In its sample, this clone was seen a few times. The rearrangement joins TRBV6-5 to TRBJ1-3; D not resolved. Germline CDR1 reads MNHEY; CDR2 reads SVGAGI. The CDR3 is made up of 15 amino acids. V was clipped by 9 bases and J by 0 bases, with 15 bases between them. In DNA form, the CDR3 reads TGTGCCAGTACGACCTTATTTAGCTCTGGAAACACCATATATTTT. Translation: CASTTLFSSGNTIYF.